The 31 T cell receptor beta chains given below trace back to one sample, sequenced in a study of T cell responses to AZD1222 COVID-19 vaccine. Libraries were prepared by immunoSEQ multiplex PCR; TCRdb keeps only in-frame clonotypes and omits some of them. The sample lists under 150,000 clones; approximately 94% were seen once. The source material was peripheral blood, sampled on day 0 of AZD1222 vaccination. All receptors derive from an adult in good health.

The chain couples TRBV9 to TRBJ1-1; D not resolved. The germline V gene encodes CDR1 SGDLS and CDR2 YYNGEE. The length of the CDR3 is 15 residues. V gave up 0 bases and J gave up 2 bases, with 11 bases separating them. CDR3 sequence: CASSVGTLGNTEAFF. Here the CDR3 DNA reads TGTGCCAGCAGCGTAGGGACTCTTGGAAACACTGAAGCTTTCTTT. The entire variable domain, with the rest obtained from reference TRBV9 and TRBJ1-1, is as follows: DSGVTQTPKHLITATGQRVTLRCSPRSGDLSVYWYQQSLDQGLQFLIQYYNGEERAKGNILERFSAQQFPDLHSELNLSSLELGDSALYFCASSVGTLGNTEAFFGQGTRLTVV.

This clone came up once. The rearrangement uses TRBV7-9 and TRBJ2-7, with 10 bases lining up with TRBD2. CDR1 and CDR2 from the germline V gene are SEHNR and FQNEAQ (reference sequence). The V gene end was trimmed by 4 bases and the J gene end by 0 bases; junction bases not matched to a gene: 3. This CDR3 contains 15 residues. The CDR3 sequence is CASSSTSGVSYEQYF. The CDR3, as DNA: TGTGCCAGCAGCTCTACTAGCGGGGTCTCCTACGAGCAGTACTTC.

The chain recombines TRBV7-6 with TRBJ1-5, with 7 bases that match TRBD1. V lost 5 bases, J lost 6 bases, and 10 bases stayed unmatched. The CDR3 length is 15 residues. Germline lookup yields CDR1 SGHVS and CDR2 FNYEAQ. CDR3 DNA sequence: TGTGCCAGCAGCAAAACAGGGGCCGAGGGTCAGCCCCAGCATTTT. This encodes CASSKTGAEGQPQHF. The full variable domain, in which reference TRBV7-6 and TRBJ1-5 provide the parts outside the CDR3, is GAGVSQSPRYKVTKRGQDVALRCDPISGHVSLYWYRQALGQGPEFLTYFNYEAQQDKSGLPNDRFSAERPEGSISTLTIQRTEQRDSAMYRCASSKTGAEGQPQHFGDGTRLSIL.

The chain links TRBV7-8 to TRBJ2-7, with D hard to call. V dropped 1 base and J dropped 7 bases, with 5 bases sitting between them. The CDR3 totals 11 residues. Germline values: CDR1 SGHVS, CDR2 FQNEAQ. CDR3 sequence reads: CASSLEEEQYF. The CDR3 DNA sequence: TGTGCCAGCAGCTTAGAGGAGGAGCAGTACTTC.

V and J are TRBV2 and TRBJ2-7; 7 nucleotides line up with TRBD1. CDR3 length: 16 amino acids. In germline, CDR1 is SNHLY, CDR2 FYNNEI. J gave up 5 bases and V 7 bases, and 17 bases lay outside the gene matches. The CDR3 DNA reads TGTGCCAGCAAGGTCGCGGCCGGGACAGTAAGCCACGAGCAGTACTTC. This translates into CASKVAAGTVSHEQYF.

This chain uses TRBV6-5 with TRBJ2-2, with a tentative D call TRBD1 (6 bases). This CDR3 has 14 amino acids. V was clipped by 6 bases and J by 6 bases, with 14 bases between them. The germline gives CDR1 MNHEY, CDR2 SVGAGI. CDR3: CASSRTGSSGELFF. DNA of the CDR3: TGTGCCAGCAGCCGTACAGGGAGTTCCGGGGAGCTGTTTTTT.

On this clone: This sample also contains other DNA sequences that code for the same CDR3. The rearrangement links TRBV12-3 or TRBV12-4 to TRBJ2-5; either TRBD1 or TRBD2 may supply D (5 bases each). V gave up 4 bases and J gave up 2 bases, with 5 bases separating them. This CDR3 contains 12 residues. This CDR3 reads CASSWGQETQYF. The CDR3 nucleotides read TGTGCCAGCAGTTGGGGGCAAGAGACCCAGTACTTC.

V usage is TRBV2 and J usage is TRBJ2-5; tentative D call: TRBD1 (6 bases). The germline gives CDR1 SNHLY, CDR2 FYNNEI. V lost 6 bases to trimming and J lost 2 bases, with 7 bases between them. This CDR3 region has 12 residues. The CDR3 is CASRGTQETQYF. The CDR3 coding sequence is TGTGCCAGCAGAGGGACACAAGAGACCCAGTACTTC.

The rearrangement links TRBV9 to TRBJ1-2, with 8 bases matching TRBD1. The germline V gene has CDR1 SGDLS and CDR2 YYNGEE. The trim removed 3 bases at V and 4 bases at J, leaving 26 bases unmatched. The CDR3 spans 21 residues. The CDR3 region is CASSDPRAGQGAIEVPYGYTF. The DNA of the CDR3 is TGTGCCAGCAGCGACCCCCGGGCCGGACAGGGAGCCATCGAGGTTCCCTATGGCTACACCTTC. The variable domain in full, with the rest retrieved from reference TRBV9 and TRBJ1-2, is DSGVTQTPKHLITATGQRVTLRCSPRSGDLSVYWYQQSLDQGLQFLIQYYNGEERAKGNILERFSAQQFPDLHSELNLSSLELGDSALYFCASSDPRAGQGAIEVPYGYTFGSGTRLTVV.

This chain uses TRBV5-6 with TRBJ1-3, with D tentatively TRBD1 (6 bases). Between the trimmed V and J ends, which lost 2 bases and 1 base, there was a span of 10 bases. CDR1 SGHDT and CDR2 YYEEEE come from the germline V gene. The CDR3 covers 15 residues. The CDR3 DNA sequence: TGTGCCAGCAGCTTAGACAGGCGATCTGGAAACACCATATATTTT. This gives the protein CASSLDRRSGNTIYF.

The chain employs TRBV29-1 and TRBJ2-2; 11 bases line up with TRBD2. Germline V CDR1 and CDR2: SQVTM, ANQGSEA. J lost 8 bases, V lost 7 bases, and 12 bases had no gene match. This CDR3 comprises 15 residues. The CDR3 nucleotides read TGCAGCGCAAGGGGACTAGCGGAGACGAGGGGGGAGCTGTTTTTT. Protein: CSARGLAETRGELFF.

Here the CDR3 DNA reads TGTGCCAGCAGTTACAGGGGGCCCGGAAACACCATATATTTT. Its protein product is CASSYRGPGNTIYF. The rearrangement joins TRBV2 to TRBJ1-3, with 9 bases fitting TRBD1. CDR1 SNHLY and CDR2 FYNNEI come from the germline V gene. This CDR3 is 14 amino acids long. After removal of 5 bases from V and 4 bases from J, the junction contained 3 bases not matched to a gene.

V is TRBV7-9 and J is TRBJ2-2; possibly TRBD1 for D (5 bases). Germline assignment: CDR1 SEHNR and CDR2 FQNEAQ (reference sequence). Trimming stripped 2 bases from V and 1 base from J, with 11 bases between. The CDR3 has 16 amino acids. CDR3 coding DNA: TGTGCCAGCAGCTTATTTGGCAGGGTGAACACCGGGGAGCTGTTTTTT. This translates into CASSLFGRVNTGELFF.

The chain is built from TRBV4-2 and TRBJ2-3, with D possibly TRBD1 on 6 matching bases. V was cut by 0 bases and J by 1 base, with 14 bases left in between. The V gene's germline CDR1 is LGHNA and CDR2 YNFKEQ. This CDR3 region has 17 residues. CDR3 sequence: CASSQDLGAVGTDTQYF. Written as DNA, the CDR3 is TGTGCCAGCAGCCAAGATCTGGGGGCGGTCGGCACAGATACGCAGTATTTT.

CDR3 DNA: TGTGCCAGCAGCCCGGGACAACATTCCTTCTATGGCTACACCTTC. As protein: CASSPGQHSFYGYTF. The rearrangement uses TRBV7-2 and TRBJ1-2, with a weak D call TRBD1 (6 bases). Germline V CDR1 and CDR2: SGHTA, FQGNSA. Between the trimmed V and J ends, which lost 5 bases and 4 bases, there was a span of 17 bases. The CDR3 contains 15 residues.

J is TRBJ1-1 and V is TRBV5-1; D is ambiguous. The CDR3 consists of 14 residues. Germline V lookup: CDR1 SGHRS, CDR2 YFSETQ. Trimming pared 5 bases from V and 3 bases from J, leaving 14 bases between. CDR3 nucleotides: TGCGCCAGCAGGATGATGGGGTCTTACACTGAAGCTTTCTTT. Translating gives CASRMMGSYTEAFF. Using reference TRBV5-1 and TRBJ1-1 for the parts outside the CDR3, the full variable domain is KAGVTQTPRYLIKTRGQQVTLSCSPISGHRSVSWYQQTPGQGLQFLFEYFSETQRNKGNFPGRFSGRQFSNSRSEMNVSTLELGDSALYLCASRMMGSYTEAFFGQGTRLTVV.

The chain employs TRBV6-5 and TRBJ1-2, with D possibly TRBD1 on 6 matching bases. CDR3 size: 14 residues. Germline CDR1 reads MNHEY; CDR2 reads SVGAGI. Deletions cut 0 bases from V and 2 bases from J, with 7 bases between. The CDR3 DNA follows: TGTGCCAGCAGTTACTCGGGACACAACTATGGCTACACCTTC. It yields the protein CASSYSGHNYGYTF.

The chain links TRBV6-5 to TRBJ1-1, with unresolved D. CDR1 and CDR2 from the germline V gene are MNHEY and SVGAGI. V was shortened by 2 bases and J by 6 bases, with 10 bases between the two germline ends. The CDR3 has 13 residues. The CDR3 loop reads CASSYGQTSEAFF. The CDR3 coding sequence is TGTGCCAGCAGTTACGGGCAGACCTCTGAAGCTTTCTTT.

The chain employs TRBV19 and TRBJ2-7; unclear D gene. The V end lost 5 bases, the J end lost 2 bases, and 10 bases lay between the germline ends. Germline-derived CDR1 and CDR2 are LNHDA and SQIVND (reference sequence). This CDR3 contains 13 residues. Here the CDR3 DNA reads TGTGCCAGTAGTCCAGCCCCCACCTACGAGCAGTACTTC. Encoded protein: CASSPAPTYEQYF.

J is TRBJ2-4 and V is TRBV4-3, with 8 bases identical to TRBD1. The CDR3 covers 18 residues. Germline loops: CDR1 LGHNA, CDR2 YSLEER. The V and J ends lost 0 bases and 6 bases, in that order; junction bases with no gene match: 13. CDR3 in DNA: TGCGCCAGCAGCCAAGATCCCTCTCCGACAGGGGCGATAAACATTCAGTACTTC. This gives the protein CASSQDPSPTGAINIQYF.

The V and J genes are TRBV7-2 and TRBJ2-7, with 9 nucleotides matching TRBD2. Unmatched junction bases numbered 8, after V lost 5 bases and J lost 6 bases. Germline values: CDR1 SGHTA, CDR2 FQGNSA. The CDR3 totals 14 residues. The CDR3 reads CASSPSRGGREQYF. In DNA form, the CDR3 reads TGTGCCAGCAGCCCGTCGCGGGGGGGCCGCGAGCAGTACTTC. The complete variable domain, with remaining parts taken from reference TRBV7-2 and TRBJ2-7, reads GAGVSQSPSNKVTEKGKDVELRCDPISGHTALYWYRQSLGQGLEFLIYFQGNSAPDKSGLPSDRFSAERTGGSVSTLTIQRTQQEDSAVYLCASSPSRGGREQYFGPGTRLTVT.

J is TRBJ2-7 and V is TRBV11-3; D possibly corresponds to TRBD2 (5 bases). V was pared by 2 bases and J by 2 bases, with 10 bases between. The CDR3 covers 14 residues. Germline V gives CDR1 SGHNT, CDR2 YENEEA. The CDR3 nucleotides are TGTGCCAGCAGCTTAAGCGGCCTGACCTACGAGCAGTACTTC. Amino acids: CASSLSGLTYEQYF.

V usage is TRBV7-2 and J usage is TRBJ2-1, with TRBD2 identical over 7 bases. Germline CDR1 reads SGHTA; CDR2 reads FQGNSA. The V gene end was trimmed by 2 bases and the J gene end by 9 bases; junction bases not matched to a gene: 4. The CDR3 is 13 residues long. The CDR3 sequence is CASSLRGEGEQFF. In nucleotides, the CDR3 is TGTGCCAGCAGCTTAAGAGGGGAGGGTGAGCAGTTCTTC. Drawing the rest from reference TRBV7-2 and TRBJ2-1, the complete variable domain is GAGVSQSPSNKVTEKGKDVELRCDPISGHTALYWYRQSLGQGLEFLIYFQGNSAPDKSGLPSDRFSAERTGGSVSTLTIQRTQQEDSAVYLCASSLRGEGEQFFGPGTRLTVL.

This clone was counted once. The CDR3 is CASSQEGQPPPLAKNIQYF. CDR3 bases: TGTGCCAGCAGCCAAGAGGGACAGCCCCCTCCCTTAGCCAAAAACATTCAGTACTTC. The chain has TRBV3-1 (or the pseudogene TRBV3-2) and TRBJ2-4, with 7 bases matching TRBD1. This CDR3 comprises 19 residues. The J segment lost 0 bases and the V segment lost 0 bases, leaving 11 bases of the junction unmatched. Per the germline V gene, CDR1 is LGHDT and CDR2 is YNNKEL (reference sequence).

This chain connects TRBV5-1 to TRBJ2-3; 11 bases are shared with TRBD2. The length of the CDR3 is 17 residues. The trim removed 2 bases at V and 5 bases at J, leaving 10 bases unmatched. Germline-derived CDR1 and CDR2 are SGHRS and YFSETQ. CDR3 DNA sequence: TGCGCCAGCAGCTTATTAGCGGGAGGGCGAGGAAGAGATACGCAGTATTTT. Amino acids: CASSLLAGGRGRDTQYF.

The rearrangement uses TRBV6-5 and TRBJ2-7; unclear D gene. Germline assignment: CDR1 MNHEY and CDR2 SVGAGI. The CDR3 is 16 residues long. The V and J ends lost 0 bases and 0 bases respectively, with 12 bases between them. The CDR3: CASSYSYTENSYEQYF. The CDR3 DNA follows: TGTGCCAGCAGTTACTCTTATACCGAGAACTCCTACGAGCAGTACTTC.

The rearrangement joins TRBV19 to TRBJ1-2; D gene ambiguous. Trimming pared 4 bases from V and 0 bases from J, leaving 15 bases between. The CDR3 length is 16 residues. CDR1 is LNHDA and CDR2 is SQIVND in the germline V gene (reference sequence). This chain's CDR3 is CASSKKGELPNYGYTF. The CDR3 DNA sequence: TGTGCCAGTAGTAAAAAAGGCGAATTACCTAACTATGGCTACACCTTC.

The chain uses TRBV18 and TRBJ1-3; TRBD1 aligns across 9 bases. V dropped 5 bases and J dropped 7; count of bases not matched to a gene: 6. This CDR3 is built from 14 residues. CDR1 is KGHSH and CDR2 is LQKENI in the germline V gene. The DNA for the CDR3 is TGTGCCAGCTCATCTCGACAGGGGGGGAACACCATATATTTT. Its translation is CASSSRQGGNTIYF.

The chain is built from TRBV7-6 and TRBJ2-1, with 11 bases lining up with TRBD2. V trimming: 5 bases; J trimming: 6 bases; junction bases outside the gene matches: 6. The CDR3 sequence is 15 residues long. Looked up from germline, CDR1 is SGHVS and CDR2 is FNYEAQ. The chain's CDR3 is CASSAPGLAVNEQFF. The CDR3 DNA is TGTGCCAGCAGCGCCCCGGGACTAGCGGTCAATGAGCAGTTCTTC.

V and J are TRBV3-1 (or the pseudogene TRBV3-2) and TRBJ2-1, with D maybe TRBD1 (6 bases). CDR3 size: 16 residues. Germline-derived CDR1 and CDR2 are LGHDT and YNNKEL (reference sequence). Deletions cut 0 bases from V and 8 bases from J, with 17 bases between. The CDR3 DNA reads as TGTGCCAGCAGCCAAGATAATGGGGGCCGTTGGGATGAGCAGTTCTTC. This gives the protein CASSQDNGGRWDEQFF.

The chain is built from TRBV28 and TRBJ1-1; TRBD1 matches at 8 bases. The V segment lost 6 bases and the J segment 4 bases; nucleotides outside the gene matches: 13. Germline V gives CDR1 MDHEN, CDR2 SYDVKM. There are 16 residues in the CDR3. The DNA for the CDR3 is TGTGCCAGCAGCGCGAGGACAGGGCTCTTCGGCACTGAAGCTTTCTTT. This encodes CASSARTGLFGTEAFF.